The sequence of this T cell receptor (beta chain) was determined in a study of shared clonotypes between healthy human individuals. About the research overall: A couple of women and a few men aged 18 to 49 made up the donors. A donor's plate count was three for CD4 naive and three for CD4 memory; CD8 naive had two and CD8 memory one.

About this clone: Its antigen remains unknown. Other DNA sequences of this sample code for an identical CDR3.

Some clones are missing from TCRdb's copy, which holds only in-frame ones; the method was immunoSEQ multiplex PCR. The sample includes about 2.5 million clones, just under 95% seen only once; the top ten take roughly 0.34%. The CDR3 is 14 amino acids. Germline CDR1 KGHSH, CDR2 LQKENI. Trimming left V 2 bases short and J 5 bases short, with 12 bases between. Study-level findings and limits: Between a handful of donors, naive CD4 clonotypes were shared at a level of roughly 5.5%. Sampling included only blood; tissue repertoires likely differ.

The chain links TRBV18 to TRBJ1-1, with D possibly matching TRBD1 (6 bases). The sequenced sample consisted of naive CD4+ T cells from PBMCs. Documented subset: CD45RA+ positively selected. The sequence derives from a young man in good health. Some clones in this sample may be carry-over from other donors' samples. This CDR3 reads CASSPSTGGTEAFF. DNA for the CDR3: TGTGCCAGCTCACCATCGACAGGAGGGACTGAAGCTTTCTTT.